One sample yielded the 18 T cell receptor beta chains listed below, sequenced in a study of T cells in Graves' hyperthyroidism and ophthalmopathy. TCR beta CDR3 region amplification was performed from RNA transcripts. HTBI primers drove first-round RT-PCR of the TCR CDR3. TCRdb reprocessed the multiplex PCR reads with MiXCR, giving one entry per CDR3 protein. Of a few hundred thousand distinct CDR3 sequences detected, approximately 14% appear once; the ten largest clones hold around 7.5%. The specimen sequenced was blood. The receptors originated from a woman aged 30 to 39 with Graves' hyperthyroidism.

This clonotype was counted a few times. V usage is TRBV27 and J usage is TRBJ1-5; a possible D gene is TRBD1 (6 bases). The CDR3 is 16 residues long. V was cut by 2 bases and J by 0 bases, with 11 bases left in between. The germline V gene encodes CDR1 MNHEY and CDR2 SMNVEV (reference sequence). The chain's CDR3 is CASSLGRGNSNQPQHF. CDR3 in DNA: TGTGCCAGCAGTTTAGGGAGGGGGAATAGCAATCAGCCCCAGCATTTT.

This clonotype has a handful of counts. V usage is TRBV24-1 and J usage is TRBJ2-5; D ambiguous. CDR3 length: 11 amino acids. CDR1 and CDR2 (germline): KGHDR, SFDVKD. V was cut by 3 bases and J by 6 bases, with 4 bases left in between. CDR3 in amino acids: CATSDGKTQYF. The CDR3 bases are TGTGCCACCAGTGATGGCAAGACCCAGTACTTC.

The rearrangement links TRBV6-1 to TRBJ1-1, with D perhaps matching TRBD1 (6 bases). The CDR3 runs 15 residues. Per germline, CDR1 MNHNS and CDR2 SASEGT. V was shortened by 6 bases and J by 0 bases, with 14 bases between the two germline ends. In nucleotides, the CDR3 is TGTGCCAGCAGACGGACAGCCGAGCTGAACACTGAAGCTTTCTTT. Translating it yields CASRRTAELNTEAFF.

With respect to this clonotype: The conserved final phenylalanine or tryptophan is absent from the CDR3, which likely points to a read error. V gene TRBV28 combines with J gene TRBJ1-5, with a possible D match to TRBD1 (5 bases). V gave up 6 bases and J gave up 2 bases, with 14 bases separating them. Germline V gives CDR1 MDHEN, CDR2 SYDVKM. The CDR3 sequence is 15 residues long. The DNA for the CDR3 is TGTGCCAGCAGCTCCCAGGGCGCGGGCAATCAGCCCCAGCATTGT. Translation gives CASSSQGAGNQPQHC.

This clonotype was seen at least ten times. J is TRBJ2-5 and V is TRBV28; TRBD2 is a possible D gene (6 bases). This CDR3 comprises 13 residues. The V and J ends lost 7 bases and 4 bases respectively, with 13 bases between them. CDR1 and CDR2 from the germline V gene are MDHEN and SYDVKM. CDR3 amino acids: CASNWSSGETQYF. The DNA of the CDR3 is TGTGCCAGCAATTGGAGTAGCGGAGAGACCCAGTACTTC. Full variable domain (missing parts from reference TRBV28 and TRBJ2-5): DVKVTQSSRYLVKRTGEKVFLECVQDMDHENMFWYRQDPGLGLRLIYFSYDVKMKEKGDIPEGYSVSREKKERFSLILESASTNQTSMYLCASNWSSGETQYFGPGTRLLVL.

This clonotype was counted many times. The rearrangement links TRBV19 to TRBJ1-2; 8 nucleotides align to TRBD1. J gave up 6 bases and V 6 bases, and 12 bases lay outside the gene matches. This CDR3 contains 15 residues. The germline gives CDR1 LNHDA, CDR2 SQIVND (reference sequence). As DNA, the CDR3 is TGTGCCAGTAGCGTACAGGGGGGCACTTCCAATGGCTACACCTTC. It yields the protein CASSVQGGTSNGYTF.

This clonotype was counted at least ten times. The chain employs TRBV12-5 and TRBJ2-3; 7 bases are shared with TRBD2. The V gene end was trimmed by 10 bases and the J gene end by 0 bases; junction bases not matched to a gene: 13. Per germline, CDR1 LGHNT and CDR2 FRNRAP. The CDR3 spans 16 residues. The CDR3 loop is CATWDLTSESTDTQYF. In DNA, the CDR3 is TGTGCTACTTGGGACTTAACTAGCGAGAGCACAGATACGCAGTATTTT.

This clonotype was counted at least ten times. This chain uses TRBV20-1 with TRBJ1-1; D uncertain. There are 14 residues in the CDR3. The V gene lost 1 base and the J gene lost 1 base, with 10 bases spanning the gap. CDR1 and CDR2 from the germline V gene are DFQATT and SNEGSKA (reference sequence). The chain's CDR3 is CSARGRPPNTEAFF. The CDR3 DNA follows: TGCAGTGCTAGAGGACGACCGCCGAACACTGAAGCTTTCTTT.

This clonotype turned up a few times. At one end, the junction sequence differs from germline, possibly due to a read error. The V and J genes are TRBV7-9 and TRBJ2-5; possible D gene TRBD2, 6 bases. The CDR3 loop spans 15 amino acids. CDR1 is SEHNR, CDR2 FQNEAQ, per germline (reference sequence). The CDR3, as DNA: TGTGTCAGCAGCCAACGAACGGGACTCCAAGAGACCCAGTACTTC. It yields the protein CVSSQRTGLQETQYF. Full variable domain (rest looked up from reference TRBV7-9 and TRBJ2-5): DTGVSQNPRHKITKRGQNVTFRCDPISEHNRLYWYRQTLGQGPEFLTYFQNEAQLEKSRLLSDRFSAERPKGSFSTLEIQRTEQGDSAMYLCVSSQRTGLQETQYFGPGTRLLVL.

About this clonotype itself: This may come from a read error, since a much larger clone is one base off. The rearrangement joins TRBV2 to TRBJ2-2; D could derive from TRBD1 or TRBD2 (5 bases each). Germline CDR1 reads SNHLY; CDR2 reads FYNNEI. This CDR3 is 15 amino acids long. As DNA, the CDR3 is TGTGCCAGCTACTCTGGGGGATCCAACACCGGGGAGCTGTCTTTT. Translating it yields CASYSGGSNTGELSF.

Written as DNA, the CDR3 is TGTGCCAGAAGCCCGAGGGGGAGATCACCCTACGAGCAGTACTTC. Its translation is CARSPRGRSPYEQYF. This chain connects TRBV12-3 or TRBV12-4 to TRBJ2-7; TRBD1 is a possible D gene (6 bases). This CDR3 comprises 15 residues. The germline V and J ends were trimmed by 9 bases and 2 bases, with 20 bases remaining between them.

The J gene is TRBJ2-5, the V gene TRBV7-9; D call uncertain. The CDR3 contains 18 residues. CDR1 and CDR2 from the germline V gene are SEHNR and FQNEAQ (reference sequence). Trimming stripped 8 bases from V and 0 bases from J, with 25 bases between. The CDR3 DNA sequence: TGTGCCAGCCTCGGCGCGAGTAGGGATGGAGAGGACCAAGAGACCCAGTACTTC. It specifies CASLGASRDGEDQETQYF.

This clonotype occurred many times. The CDR3: CSARVSGSYEQYF. CDR3 sequence (DNA): TGCAGTGCAAGGGTTAGCGGGAGTTACGAGCAGTACTTC. This chain uses TRBV20-1 with TRBJ2-7, with TRBD2 matching 9 bases. The germline V gene has CDR1 DFQATT and CDR2 SNEGSKA (reference sequence). V shed 6 bases and J 4 bases; nucleotides not matched to a gene: 7. The CDR3 has 13 residues.

This clonotype was seen more than once but under ten times. V usage is TRBV7-9 and J usage is TRBJ1-5, with D unclear. The V gene lost 5 bases and the J gene lost 9 bases, with 8 bases spanning the gap. The CDR3 runs 11 residues. Germline CDR1 and CDR2: SEHNR and FQNEAQ (reference sequence). The CDR3 loop is CASSQEGPQHF. CDR3 DNA: TGTGCCAGCAGCCAAGAGGGGCCCCAGCATTTT.

This clonotype was recorded at least ten times. The chain employs TRBV12-3 or TRBV12-4 and TRBJ2-3, with D possibly called TRBD1 or TRBD2 (6 bases each). V was trimmed by 1 base and J by 2 bases, leaving 10 bases between them. This CDR3 comprises 15 residues. The CDR3 protein is CASSLGRGNTDTQYF. CDR3 nucleotides: TGTGCCAGCAGTTTAGGGAGGGGGAACACAGATACGCAGTATTTT.

At least ten counts were recorded for this clonotype. The gene calls are TRBV29-1 and TRBJ2-5; no reliable D call. The CDR3 contains 12 residues. V was clipped by 4 bases and J by 1 base, with 7 bases between them. CDR1 is SQVTM and CDR2 is ANQGSEA in the germline V gene. CDR3 residues: CSVGQSQETQYF. The CDR3 DNA sequence: TGCAGCGTTGGGCAGTCCCAAGAGACCCAGTACTTC. Full variable domain (remainder filled in from reference TRBV29-1 and TRBJ2-5): SAVISQKPSRDICQRGTSLTIQCQVDSQVTMMFWYRQQPGQSLTLIATANQGSEATYESGFVIDKFPISRPNLTFSTLTVSNMSPEDSSIYLCSVGQSQETQYFGPGTRLLVL.

The chain recombines TRBV20-1 with TRBJ2-7; 9 nucleotides match TRBD2. Germline V gene lookup returns CDR1 DFQATT and CDR2 SNEGSKA (reference sequence). CDR3 length: 14 residues. Trimming removed 6 bases from V and 2 bases from J; junction bases left unmatched: 8. CDR3 protein: CSARRSGRAYEQYF. The CDR3 DNA reads TGCAGTGCCAGGCGTAGCGGGAGAGCCTACGAGCAGTACTTC.

V is TRBV9 and J is TRBJ2-1; D possibly corresponds to TRBD2 (5 bases). CDR3 size: 15 residues. Between the trimmed V and J ends, which lost 0 bases and 6 bases, there was a span of 13 bases. Germline CDR1 SGDLS, CDR2 YYNGEE. CDR3 sequence (DNA): TGTGCCAGCAGCGTAGTGGCGGGCCACGCCAATGAGCAGTTCTTC. Translation: CASSVVAGHANEQFF. The variable domain in full, with the rest retrieved from reference TRBV9 and TRBJ2-1, is DSGVTQTPKHLITATGQRVTLRCSPRSGDLSVYWYQQSLDQGLQFLIQYYNGEERAKGNILERFSAQQFPDLHSELNLSSLELGDSALYFCASSVVAGHANEQFFGPGTRLTVL.